A selection of T cell receptor beta chains follows, all from one sample in a study of Ad26.COV2.S vaccination and SARS-CoV-2 variants. Produced via immunoSEQ multiplex PCR; TCRdb's table is partial and in-frame only. In the table there are more than 400,000 clones, 90% of which are singletons. The sample consisted of peripheral blood, taken in a trial of Ad26.COV2.S vaccine versus placebo. These receptor sequences come from a person aged 18-65 years who received the Ad26.COV2.S COVID-19 vaccine or a placebo. CDR3s include the opening cysteine and the closing phenylalanine or tryptophan. D genes are given only for firm matches. For some rows the clone size is stated as once, few or many, or as a class when expanded; others skip it.

- | TRBJ2-1 | few | TRBV7-8 | CASSPSGAQQFF | TGTGCCAGCAGCCCTTCGGGGGCTCAGCAGTTCTTC
- | TRBJ2-7 | - | TRBV9 | CASSGKTGDLEQYF | TGTGCCAGCAGCGGAAAAACTGGTGATCTAGAGCAGTACTTC
TRBD2 | TRBJ2-1 | - | TRBV5-7 | CASSFDSGRAGYNEQFF | TGTGCCAGCAGCTTTGATAGCGGGAGGGCGGGATACAATGAGCAGTTCTTC
TRBD2 | TRBJ2-7 | - | TRBV7-2 | CASSLEASGRQYEQYF | TGTGCCAGCAGCTTAGAAGCTAGCGGGAGACAGTACGAGCAGTACTTC
TRBD2 | TRBJ2-7 | - | TRBV28 | CASSFLAGLSYEQYF | TGTGCCAGCAGTTTTCTGGCGGGACTATCCTACGAGCAGTACTTC
- | TRBJ2-3 | - | TRBV15 | CATSRDNQPRTDTQYF | TGTGCCACCAGCAGAGATAACCAGCCGAGGACAGATACGCAGTATTTT
- | TRBJ2-2 | - | TRBV7-9 | CASSLGGENTGELFF | TGTGCCAGCAGCTTAGGTGGGGAGAACACCGGGGAGCTGTTTTTT
TRBD1 | TRBJ1-5 | - | TRBV19 | CASSDRDGGNQPQHF | TGTGCCAGTAGTGACAGGGACGGGGGCAATCAGCCCCAGCATTTT
TRBD2 | TRBJ2-1 | - | TRBV28 | CASSSNLAGGNEQFF | TGTGCCAGCAGTTCAAATCTAGCGGGAGGGAATGAGCAGTTCTTC
- | TRBJ2-1 | - | TRBV20-1 | CSASADQSSYNEQFF | TGCAGTGCTAGTGCGGACCAGAGCTCCTACAATGAGCAGTTCTTC
- | TRBJ2-2 | - | TRBV7-9 | CASSSRGGKVTLGELFF | TGTGCCAGCAGCTCCCGAGGCGGAAAAGTAACCCTCGGGGAGCTGTTTTTT
TRBD2 | TRBJ2-1 | - | TRBV6-5 | CASSQTSGSSNEQFF | TGTGCCAGCAGCCAAACTAGCGGGAGTTCGAATGAGCAGTTCTTC
- | TRBJ2-7 | - | TRBV7-8 | CASSLARGDSSYEQYF | TGTGCCAGCAGCTTAGCACGCGGTGATAGCTCCTACGAGCAGTACTTC
TRBD1 | TRBJ2-2 | - | TRBV7-9 | CASSPGTGGHLGGELFF | TGTGCCAGCAGCCCCGGGACAGGTGGACATTTAGGAGGGGAGCTGTTTTTT
- | TRBJ1-2 | once | TRBV19 | CASSSDRLRNYGYTF | TGTGCCAGTAGTTCGGACAGATTAAGAAACTATGGCTACACCTTC
- | TRBJ1-2 | few | TRBV19 | CASSRSRGGKVYGYTF | TGTGCCAGTAGTAGGAGCCGAGGCGGTAAAGTCTATGGCTACACCTTC
- | TRBJ1-4 | - | TRBV7-2 | CASSSTGAEKLFF | TGTGCCAGCAGCTCTACGGGCGCAGAAAAACTGTTTTTT
- | TRBJ1-3 | - | TRBV11-2 | CASSRDGVGNTIYF | TGTGCCAGCAGCCGAGATGGGGTGGGAAACACCATATATTTT
TRBD1 | TRBJ1-3 | - | TRBV14 | CASSHDRVPGNTIYF | TGTGCCAGCAGCCACGACAGGGTCCCAGGAAACACCATATATTTT
- | TRBJ1-5 | - | TRBV7-8 | CASSRTIGNQPQHF | TGTGCCAGCAGCAGGACGATCGGCAATCAGCCCCAGCATTTT
TRBD1 | TRBJ2-1 | few | TRBV9 | CASSVAATTGGSFQFF | TGTGCCAGCAGCGTAGCCGCTACCACAGGGGGAAGTTTCCAGTTCTTC
- | TRBJ2-7 | - | TRBV5-1 | CASSLGQGMAEQYF | TGCGCCAGCAGCTTGGGGCAGGGAATGGCGGAGCAGTACTTC
- | TRBJ2-7 | - | TRBV5-1 | CASSPYRPGVIDEQYF | TGCGCCAGCAGCCCCTACCGCCCGGGAGTCATCGACGAGCAGTACTTC
TRBD2 | TRBJ2-1 | - | TRBV6-4 | CASSVEGLANEQFF | TGTGCCAGCAGTGTTGAGGGACTAGCGAATGAGCAGTTCTTC
TRBD1 | TRBJ1-6 | - | TRBV18 | CASSLSRTGSDSPLHF | TGTGCCAGCTCACTTTCTAGGACAGGGTCGGATTCACCCCTCCACTTT
- | TRBJ2-7 | - | TRBV29-1 | CSAVDGSYEQYF | TGCAGCGCGGTGGATGGGTCCTACGAGCAGTACTTC
- | TRBJ2-1 | - | TRBV12-5 | CASGLVHGKDNEQFF | TGTGCTAGTGGTTTGGTACATGGCAAAGACAATGAGCAGTTCTTC
TRBD1 | TRBJ2-7 | - | TRBV29-1 | CSVRQGTAYEQYF | TGCAGCGTCCGACAGGGGACTGCCTACGAGCAGTACTTC
TRBD1 | TRBJ1-5 | - | TRBV2 | CASSGATGVGQPQHF | TGTGCCAGCAGTGGGGCGACAGGGGTGGGTCAGCCCCAGCATTTT
- | TRBJ2-7 | - | TRBV10-3 | CAISDGAYEQYF | TGTGCCATCAGTGATGGGGCCTACGAGCAGTACTTC
- | TRBJ2-4 | - | TRBV4-1 | CASSQYPRGIAKNIQYF | TGCGCCAGCAGCCAATATCCTCGGGGCATAGCCAAAAACATTCAGTACTTC
TRBD2 | TRBJ2-1 | - | TRBV5-6 | CASSRLAVDEQFF | TGTGCCAGCAGTAGGCTAGCGGTCGATGAGCAGTTCTTC
- | TRBJ2-7 | - | TRBV27 | CASGLGAEQYF | TGTGCCAGCGGTCTCGGCGCCGAGCAGTACTTC
TRBD1 | TRBJ2-5 | - | TRBV7-3 | CASSLTGGGETQYF | TGTGCCAGCAGCTTAACAGGGGGCGGGGAGACCCAGTACTTC
- | TRBJ2-1 | - | TRBV21-1 | CASSKGGTSSTNEQFF | TGTGCCAGCAGCAAAGGCGGGACTAGCTCTACCAATGAGCAGTTCTTC
TRBD1 | TRBJ1-6 | - | TRBV7-2 | CASRRPQGIGNSPLHF | TGTGCCAGCAGGCGTCCACAGGGGATAGGTAATTCACCCCTCCACTTT
- | TRBJ1-1 | - | TRBV12-1 | CASSFWPTNTEAFF | TGTGCCAGCAGCTTTTGGCCGACGAACACTGAAGCTTTCTTT
- | TRBJ2-1 | - | TRBV7-3 | CASSSPGTINEQFF | TGTGCCAGCAGCTCCCCCGGGACCATTAATGAGCAGTTCTTC
- | TRBJ2-1 | - | TRBV2 | CASGGNEQFF | TGTGCCAGCGGCGGGAATGAGCAGTTCTTC
- | TRBJ2-1 | - | TRBV5-1 | CASSLLAFYNEQFF | TGCGCCAGCAGCTTGCTAGCGTTTTACAATGAGCAGTTCTTC
- | TRBJ1-1 | - | TRBV3-1/TRBV3-2 | CASSQSDRYTEAFF | TGTGCCAGCAGCCAATCGGACAGATACACTGAAGCTTTCTTT
TRBD1 | TRBJ1-4 | - | TRBV28 | CASSRTGHNEKLFF | TGTGCCAGCAGTCGGACAGGACATAATGAAAAACTGTTTTTT
- | TRBJ2-5 | - | TRBV9 | CASSLEEGTWETQYF | TGTGCCAGCAGCCTAGAGGAGGGTACGTGGGAGACCCAGTACTTC
- | TRBJ2-7 | few | TRBV30 | CAWRPGGYEQYF | TGTGCCTGGAGACCAGGTGGATACGAGCAGTACTTC
- | TRBJ2-5 | few | TRBV5-4 | CASSLDFQETQYF | TGTGCCAGCAGCTTGGATTTCCAAGAGACCCAGTACTTC
TRBD1 | TRBJ2-7 | - | TRBV7-9 | CASSLTGNREQYF | TGTGCCAGCAGCTTGACAGGGAACCGCGAGCAGTACTTC
- | TRBJ2-2 | - | TRBV4-1 | CASSYSGGATGELFF | TGCGCCAGCAGCTATAGCGGCGGAGCTACCGGGGAGCTGTTTTTT
TRBD1 | TRBJ1-4 | once | TRBV29-1 | CSVGGAGGVGEKLFF | TGCAGCGTTGGGGGAGCAGGGGGCGTCGGGGAAAAACTGTTTTTT
- | TRBJ2-3 | - | TRBV28 | CASSPAGTRSTDTQYF | TGTGCCAGCAGTCCAGCCGGCACACGGAGCACAGATACGCAGTATTTT